The 28 T cell receptor beta chains listed next were all sequenced from one sample in a study of somatic mutations in cytotoxic T cells in rheumatoid arthritis. Repertoires were generated with immunoSEQ multiplex PCR, while TCRdb's copy carries only in-frame clones and drops some. The table has 15,000 to 20,000 clones, approximately 77% seen once; the top ten hold about 10%. The sequencing input was CD8+ T cells sorted from blood. These receptors originate from an adult with rheumatoid arthritis.

J is TRBJ2-7 and V is TRBV30; TRBD1 matches 7 bases. Germline CDR1 is GTSNPN and CDR2 is SVGIG (reference sequence). Trimming at V came to 3 bases and at J to 0 bases, leaving 8 bases not matched to a gene. CDR3 size: 15 residues. As DNA, the CDR3 is TGTGCCTGGAGCCTGGTAGGGGGCAGCTCCTACGAGCAGTACTTC. Translating it yields CAWSLVGGSSYEQYF.

J is TRBJ1-1 and V is TRBV27; TRBD1 aligns across 7 bases. This CDR3 spans 13 amino acids. Germline V gene lookup returns CDR1 MNHEY and CDR2 SMNVEV (reference sequence). V shed 5 bases, J shed 4 bases, and the junction held 4 bases outside the gene matches. The CDR3 region is CASSMGQITEAFF. The CDR3 DNA sequence: TGTGCCAGCAGTATGGGACAGATCACTGAAGCTTTCTTT.

This clone was found a few times. The V call is TRBV4-1, the J call TRBJ2-7, with D perhaps matching TRBD2 (6 bases). Between the trimmed V and J ends, which lost 3 bases and 0 bases, there was a span of 12 bases. Germline CDR1 and CDR2: MGHRA and YSYEKL. The CDR3 has 15 residues. The CDR3 DNA sequence: TGCGCCAGCAGCCAGGGGGGTACGGTCTCCTACGAGCAGTACTTC. This encodes CASSQGGTVSYEQYF.

The CDR3 DNA is TGTGCCAGCAGTTTCGGGAGTGACTACGAGCAGTACTTC. It yields the protein CASSFGSDYEQYF. This chain links TRBV27 with TRBJ2-7, with D maybe TRBD2 (6 bases). Trimming shortened V by 3 bases and J by 3 bases, and 9 bases separated the two germline ends. From germline, CDR1 is MNHEY and CDR2 SMNVEV (reference sequence). The CDR3 runs to 13 residues.

The rearrangement joins TRBV9 to TRBJ2-7, with a tentative D call TRBD1 (6 bases). Germline V gene sequence: CDR1 SGDLS, CDR2 YYNGEE. This CDR3 is 15 amino acids long. With 0 bases removed from V and 5 bases from J, the gap between germline ends came to 15 bases. The CDR3 nucleotides are TGTGCCAGCAGCGTAGCGCCCCGGAACAGGGACGAGCAGTACTTC. Translation: CASSVAPRNRDEQYF.

This clone was observed a single time. The J gene is TRBJ2-2, the V gene TRBV7-9; D remains ambiguous. V lost 5 bases and J 6 bases, leaving 4 bases between the germline ends. There are 11 residues in the CDR3. Looked up from germline, CDR1 is SEHNR and CDR2 is FQNEAQ (reference sequence). CDR3 nucleotides: TGTGCCAGCAGCCCGCCCGGGGAGCTGTTTTTT. Protein: CASSPPGELFF.

The chain has TRBV6-5 and TRBJ2-7; 7 nucleotides align to TRBD1. V lost 2 bases, J lost 4 bases, and 5 bases stayed unmatched. The CDR3 runs 14 residues. The V gene's germline CDR1 is MNHEY and CDR2 SVGAGI. CDR3 nucleotide sequence: TGTGCCAGCAGTTACATCGGACAGGAGTACGAGCAGTACTTC. It encodes CASSYIGQEYEQYF.

V usage is TRBV6-1 and J usage is TRBJ2-7, with TRBD2 identical over 8 bases. This CDR3 is built from 14 residues. CDR1 is MNHNS, CDR2 SASEGT, per germline. V lost 7 bases and J lost 0; bases outside the gene matches: 5. CDR3 loop: CASKGLDHSYEQYF. CDR3 nucleotides: TGTGCCAGCAAGGGACTAGACCACTCCTACGAGCAGTACTTC.

This chain uses TRBV29-1 with TRBJ1-2; D ambiguous. Germline CDR1 SQVTM, CDR2 ANQGSEA. The CDR3 has 12 amino acids. V lost 6 bases, J lost 1 base, and 9 bases lay in between. CDR3 protein: CSVESLNYGYTF. DNA for the CDR3: TGCAGCGTCGAGTCACTTAACTATGGCTACACCTTC.

Comments on this clone: One end of the junction varies from germline; a read error may be responsible. The chain links TRBV10-2 to TRBJ2-6, with no clear D. Germline CDR1 and CDR2: WSHSY and SAAADI. The CDR3 length is 17 residues. The chain's CDR3 is CASSSWRTSKSGQRPDF. The CDR3 DNA is TGCGCCAGCAGTTCATGGCGCACTTCTAAGTCGGGCCAACGTCCTGACTTC.

This clone was detected only a few times. The CDR3 DNA follows: TGTGCCAGCAGCTTGGCGGGCAATCAGCCCCAGCATTTT. It specifies CASSLAGNQPQHF. The rearrangement joins TRBV11-2 to TRBJ1-5; D not resolved. Trimming left V 3 bases short and J 2 bases short, with 5 bases between. The germline gives CDR1 SGHAT, CDR2 FQNNGV. The CDR3 totals 13 residues.

The chain uses TRBV15 and TRBJ2-7; D is perhaps TRBD2 (5 bases). CDR1 and CDR2 from the germline V gene are LNHNV and YYDKDF (reference sequence). The CDR3 has 14 amino acids. The germline V and J ends were trimmed by 6 bases and 3 bases, with 15 bases remaining between them. CDR3 in DNA: TGTGCCACCAGGTTTGGGCAGGCGGGCTACGAGCAGTACTTC. Its protein product is CATRFGQAGYEQYF. Looking up the rest from reference TRBV15 and TRBJ2-7 gives the full variable domain: DAMVIQNPRYQVTQFGKPVTLSCSQTLNHNVMYWYQQKSSQAPKLLFHYYDKDFNNEADTPDNFQSRRPNTSFCFLDIRSPGLGDTAMYLCATRFGQAGYEQYFGPGTRLTVT.

The V and J genes are TRBV29-1 and TRBJ1-3; D remains unclear. Germline CDR1 reads SQVTM; CDR2 reads ANQGSEA. The CDR3 length is 15 residues. V was pared by 2 bases and J by 0 bases, with 11 bases between. The CDR3 reads CSVEWVSSSGNTIYF. The CDR3 region has the DNA TGCAGCGTTGAATGGGTTAGTTCCTCTGGAAACACCATATATTTT.

This clone was counted once. The chain is built from TRBV7-8 and TRBJ1-2, with D unclear. The CDR3 loop spans 15 amino acids. Trimming removed 8 bases from V and 6 bases from J, with 22 bases in between. Germline V lookup: CDR1 SGHVS, CDR2 FQNEAQ. The CDR3 sequence: CASSTSSSGQDGYTF. CDR3 sequence (DNA): TGTGCCAGCTCTACTAGCAGTTCCGGGCAGGATGGCTACACCTTC.

The chain combines TRBV2 with TRBJ2-2, with D possibly being TRBD2 (6 bases). CDR1 SNHLY and CDR2 FYNNEI come from the germline V gene. Trimming removed 3 bases from V and 4 bases from J, with 21 bases in between. The CDR3 totals 18 residues. This CDR3 reads CASSEGSRLVLRTGELFF. The CDR3 nucleotides are TGTGCCAGCAGTGAGGGCTCCCGACTAGTTCTGCGCACCGGGGAGCTGTTTTTT.

The chain couples TRBV13 to TRBJ2-3; TRBD2 agrees at 12 bases. The CDR3 contains 22 residues. The V gene end was trimmed by 2 bases and the J gene end by 0 bases; junction bases not matched to a gene: 18. The V gene's germline CDR1 is PRHDT and CDR2 FYEKMQ (reference sequence). The CDR3 reads CASSLRVGPPASGGESTDTQYF. CDR3 nucleotides: TGTGCCAGCAGCTTAAGGGTGGGACCTCCGGCTAGCGGGGGGGAGAGCACAGATACGCAGTATTTT.

This clone was found a few times. The chain combines TRBV18 with TRBJ1-2; 7 nucleotides agree with TRBD1. The J segment lost 3 bases and the V segment lost 3 bases, leaving 4 bases of the junction unmatched. CDR1 and CDR2 (germline): KGHSH, LQKENI. This CDR3 comprises 14 residues. The CDR3 spells CASSPRQGDYGYTF. The CDR3 DNA is TGTGCCAGCTCACCGAGACAGGGTGACTATGGCTACACCTTC.

The chain employs TRBV5-1 and TRBJ2-5; D may be TRBD2 (6 bases). Trimming removed 0 bases at V and 4 bases at J, with 13 bases between. CDR1 and CDR2 (germline): SGHRS, YFSETQ. The CDR3 has 15 residues. The CDR3 spells CASSLAGVLVETQYF. CDR3 DNA: TGCGCCAGCAGCTTGGCGGGGGTTCTTGTAGAGACCCAGTACTTC. Filled out from reference TRBV5-1 and TRBJ2-5, the complete variable domain reads KAGVTQTPRYLIKTRGQQVTLSCSPISGHRSVSWYQQTPGQGLQFLFEYFSETQRNKGNFPGRFSGRQFSNSRSEMNVSTLELGDSALYLCASSLAGVLVETQYFGPGTRLLVL.

The chain couples TRBV7-9 to TRBJ2-7, with 9 positions matching TRBD1. Trimming removed 4 bases from V and 3 bases from J; junction bases left unmatched: 7. Germline CDR1 reads SEHNR; CDR2 reads FQNEAQ (reference sequence). The CDR3 is made up of 15 amino acids. This CDR3 reads CASSSTRDRVYEQYF. The CDR3 nucleotides read TGTGCCAGCAGCTCCACCCGGGACAGGGTCTACGAGCAGTACTTC.

To note about this clone: At one end, the junction sequence differs from germline, possibly due to a read error. V and J are TRBV6-1 and TRBJ2-7; 9 positions agree with TRBD1. Germline V lookup: CDR1 MNHNS, CDR2 SASEGT. The CDR3 consists of 14 residues. In DNA form, the CDR3 reads TGTGCCAGCAGTTCGGACGGAGGTGGACAGGGGCGGAACTTC. It encodes CASSSDGGGQGRNF.

This chain uses TRBV28 with TRBJ1-2, with D maybe TRBD1 (6 bases). The CDR3 contains 12 residues. Trimming took off 7 bases at V and 2 bases at J, with 8 bases between the two ends. Germline V gene data show CDR1 as MDHEN and CDR2 as SYDVKM. CDR3 sequence reads: CASTTGNYGYTF. In DNA, the CDR3 is TGTGCCAGCACCACAGGGAACTATGGCTACACCTTC.

The genes are TRBV19 and TRBJ2-2, with a weak D call TRBD2 (6 bases). With 7 bases removed from V and 2 bases from J, the gap between germline ends came to 17 bases. This CDR3 has 16 residues. CDR1 is LNHDA, CDR2 SQIVND, per germline (reference sequence). The CDR3 reads CASKTPGTFNTGELFF. CDR3 bases: TGTGCCAGTAAGACCCCTGGGACTTTTAACACCGGGGAGCTGTTTTTT.

The rearrangement links TRBV5-8 to TRBJ2-5; 7 bases are shared with TRBD1. V lost 3 bases, J lost 3 bases, and 8 bases stayed unmatched. The CDR3 runs 15 residues. Germline V CDR1 and CDR2: SGHTS, YDEGEE. DNA for the CDR3: TGTGCCAGCAGCTCGCCTCGGACAGGAGAAGAGACCCAGTACTTC. Its translation is CASSSPRTGEETQYF.

This sequence joins TRBV9 and TRBJ2-7; no reliable D call. The length of the CDR3 is 14 residues. V was clipped by 0 bases and J by 4 bases, with 11 bases between them. Germline V CDR1 and CDR2: SGDLS, YYNGEE. The chain's CDR3 is CASSVGLSGYEQYV. The DNA for the CDR3 is TGTGCCAGCAGCGTAGGGCTAAGTGGGTACGAGCAGTACGTC.

The CDR3 here is CATSRGGRDQPQHF. The CDR3 DNA reads TGTGCCACCAGCAGAGGCGGCAGGGATCAGCCCCAGCATTTT. The chain joins TRBV15 to TRBJ1-5; D possibly corresponds to TRBD1 (5 bases). This CDR3 region has 14 residues. Germline lookup yields CDR1 LNHNV and CDR2 YYDKDF (reference sequence). Trimming removed 1 base from V and 5 bases from J, with 9 bases in between.

The chain carries TRBV10-3 and TRBJ1-6; no clear D. Trimming took off 3 bases at V and 8 bases at J, with 14 bases between the two ends. Germline-derived CDR1 and CDR2 are ENHRY and SYGVKD. The CDR3 extends over 15 amino acids. The CDR3 region has the DNA TGTGCCATCAGTGACTGGGGTTTTAGAGATTCACCCCTCCACTTT. Encoded protein: CAISDWGFRDSPLHF.

The chain joins TRBV25-1 to TRBJ1-2; a possible D gene is TRBD1 (5 bases). In germline, CDR1 is MGHDK, CDR2 SYGVNS. The V end lost 4 bases, the J end lost 6 bases, and 9 bases lay between the germline ends. CDR3 size: 12 residues. The DNA of the CDR3 is TGTGCCAGCAGTGGGGGCCACGATGGCTACACCTTC. As protein: CASSGGHDGYTF.

The DNA for the CDR3 is TGTGCCAGCAGCTCGACAGGGGCGGTCACCGGGGAGCTGTTTTTT. Its protein product is CASSSTGAVTGELFF. The chain joins TRBV7-9 to TRBJ2-2; 8 positions match TRBD1. This CDR3 contains 15 residues. Germline V gene data show CDR1 as SEHNR and CDR2 as FQNEAQ (reference sequence). Unmatched junction bases numbered 5, after V lost 4 bases and J lost 4 bases.